Listed here are 31 T cell receptor beta chains from one sample, sequenced in a study of blood T cell repertoires in COVID-19. TCRdb keeps only in-frame clones here, not all; method: immunoSEQ multiplex PCR. The repertoire includes fewer than 400,000 clones, around 86% of them detected once, and roughly 5.3% sits in the top ten. The sequenced sample consisted of PBMCs or T cells enriched from blood (not recorded which). These receptors were obtained from a man aged 60 to 75 who had recovered from COVID-19.

V usage is TRBV2 and J usage is TRBJ2-1, with 9 bases that match TRBD1. CDR3 length: 15 residues. Germline loops: CDR1 SNHLY, CDR2 FYNNEI. With V trimmed by 8 bases and J by 7 bases, 12 bases remained unmatched. CDR3 sequence: CASRRGQGKGNEQFF. The DNA of the CDR3 is TGTGCCAGCCGGCGGGGACAGGGTAAAGGTAATGAGCAGTTCTTC. Using reference TRBV2 and TRBJ2-1 for the parts outside the CDR3, the full variable domain is EPEVTQTPSHQVTQMGQEVILRCVPISNHLYFYWYRQILGQKVEFLVSFYNNEISEKSEIFDDQFSVERPDGSNFTLKIRSTKLEDSAMYFCASRRGQGKGNEQFFGPGTRLTVL.

The chain carries TRBV19 and TRBJ1-5, with no clear D. Germline loops: CDR1 LNHDA, CDR2 SQIVND (reference sequence). V dropped 6 bases and J dropped 0 bases, with 12 bases sitting between them. The CDR3 contains 15 residues. CDR3 nucleotides: TGTGCCAGTAGACGCGTTGATTATAGCAATCAGCCCCAGCATTTT. This gives the protein CASRRVDYSNQPQHF. Full variable domain (missing parts from reference TRBV19 and TRBJ1-5): DGGITQSPKYLFRKEGQNVTLSCEQNLNHDAMYWYRQDPGQGLRLIYYSQIVNDFQKGDIAEGYSVSREKKESFPLTVTSAQKNPTAFYLCASRRVDYSNQPQHFGDGTRLSIL.

The rearrangement links TRBV5-5 to TRBJ1-4; D is undetermined. In germline, CDR1 is SGHKS, CDR2 YYEKEE (reference sequence). The CDR3 runs 15 residues. Trimming stripped 4 bases from V and 0 bases from J, with 10 bases between. The CDR3 bases are TGTGCCAGCAGCCGTCGTCTTGCAACTAATGAAAAACTGTTTTTT. Translating gives CASSRRLATNEKLFF.

J is TRBJ2-1 and V is TRBV5-1, with a possible D match to TRBD2 (7 bases). The germline gives CDR1 SGHRS, CDR2 YFSETQ. The CDR3 covers 17 residues. V lost 2 bases to trimming and J lost 2 bases, with 17 bases between them. The CDR3 protein is CASSFRGGDATYNEQFF. CDR3 in DNA: TGCGCCAGCAGCTTTAGGGGGGGAGATGCCACCTACAATGAGCAGTTCTTC.

This clone was picked up one time. The chain is built from TRBV7-9 and TRBJ1-2, with no clear D. In germline, CDR1 is SEHNR, CDR2 FQNEAQ (reference sequence). The CDR3 totals 15 residues. Deletions cut 2 bases from V and 2 bases from J, with 12 bases between. CDR3 sequence reads: CASSLYGRTNYGYTF. The CDR3 nucleotides are TGTGCCAGCAGCTTATATGGCAGAACCAACTATGGCTACACCTTC.

The genes are TRBV5-1 and TRBJ1-6, with D perhaps TRBD1 (5 bases). With 4 bases removed from V and 8 bases from J, the gap between germline ends came to 13 bases. Germline CDR1 reads SGHRS; CDR2 reads YFSETQ. The CDR3 totals 14 residues. CDR3 DNA: TGCGCCAGCAGCACGCCCAGGGAGGATTCACCCCTCCACTTT. The encoded protein is CASSTPREDSPLHF.

This rearrangement joins TRBV28 to TRBJ2-1; possibly TRBD2 for D (5 bases). The germline CDR1 and CDR2 sequences are MDHEN and SYDVKM. The CDR3 covers 14 residues. V gave up 3 bases and J gave up 1 base, with 7 bases separating them. This CDR3 reads CASSFGGSYNEQFF. The CDR3 nucleotides read TGTGCCAGCAGTTTCGGCGGGTCCTACAATGAGCAGTTCTTC. The variable domain in full, completed from reference TRBV28 and TRBJ2-1, reads DVKVTQSSRYLVKRTGEKVFLECVQDMDHENMFWYRQDPGLGLRLIYFSYDVKMKEKGDIPEGYSVSREKKERFSLILESASTNQTSMYLCASSFGGSYNEQFFGPGTRLTVL.

The rearrangement joins TRBV28 to TRBJ1-1; no firm D call. V was trimmed by 4 bases and J by 2 bases, leaving 8 bases between them. CDR1 and CDR2 (germline): MDHEN, SYDVKM. The CDR3 is 13 amino acids. The CDR3 reads CASSSTDNTEAFF. The CDR3 bases are TGTGCCAGCAGTTCAACAGATAACACTGAAGCTTTCTTT.

The chain carries TRBV28 and TRBJ2-7; 7 bases fit TRBD1. Germline CDR1 is MDHEN and CDR2 is SYDVKM. The CDR3 is made up of 15 amino acids. V was pared by 2 bases and J by 6 bases, with 10 bases of the junction left unmatched. The CDR3 coding sequence is TGTGCCAGCAGTTTAAGGGGGACAGCGCCACCCGAGCAGTACTTC. It translates to CASSLRGTAPPEQYF.

A single count supports this clone. The chain couples TRBV12-3 or TRBV12-4 to TRBJ2-7, with D hard to call. The CDR3 totals 12 residues. V was pared by 5 bases and J by 4 bases, with 9 bases between. CDR3 nucleotides: TGTGCCAGCAGTCCGATCGAGTACGAGCAGTACTTC. Translating it yields CASSPIEYEQYF.

This clone showed up just once. The rearrangement links TRBV7-2 to TRBJ2-3; D is possibly TRBD2 (6 bases). Germline CDR1 SGHTA, CDR2 FQGNSA. Trimming took 1 base from V and 5 from J, leaving 13 bases between them. The CDR3 runs to 15 residues. The CDR3 loop reads CASSLGLMGGDTQYF. CDR3 DNA sequence: TGTGCCAGCAGCTTAGGCCTCATGGGAGGAGATACGCAGTATTTT. Variable domain in full (rest from reference TRBV7-2 and TRBJ2-3): GAGVSQSPSNKVTEKGKDVELRCDPISGHTALYWYRQSLGQGLEFLIYFQGNSAPDKSGLPSDRFSAERTGGSVSTLTIQRTQQEDSAVYLCASSLGLMGGDTQYFGPGTRLTVL.

V gene TRBV2 combines with J gene TRBJ1-6; 7 nucleotides agree with TRBD1. Looked up from germline, CDR1 is SNHLY and CDR2 is FYNNEI. The junction had 12 bases not matched to a gene; V was cut back by 6 bases and J by 7 bases. The CDR3 has 16 amino acids. The CDR3 nucleotides are TGTGCCAGCAGCGACGACTGGACAGGAACGAATTCACCCCTCCACTTT. Protein sequence: CASSDDWTGTNSPLHF. Using reference TRBV2 and TRBJ1-6 for the parts outside the CDR3, the full variable domain is EPEVTQTPSHQVTQMGQEVILRCVPISNHLYFYWYRQILGQKVEFLVSFYNNEISEKSEIFDDQFSVERPDGSNFTLKIRSTKLEDSAMYFCASSDDWTGTNSPLHFGNGTRLTVT.

This clone turned up a few times. V gene TRBV7-2 combines with J gene TRBJ2-7, with D tentatively TRBD2 (6 bases). The V gene's germline CDR1 is SGHTA and CDR2 FQGNSA. CDR3 length: 15 amino acids. V was shortened by 3 bases and J by 6 bases, with 18 bases between the two germline ends. This CDR3 reads CASSFSWEAPLEQYF. The CDR3 DNA is TGTGCCAGCAGCTTCTCGTGGGAGGCGCCCCTCGAGCAGTACTTC.

The rearrangement links TRBV19 to TRBJ1-5; 11 bases map to TRBD1. From germline, CDR1 is LNHDA and CDR2 SQIVND (reference sequence). The ends lost 7 bases at V and 3 bases at J; junction bases unmatched: 5. The CDR3 loop spans 15 amino acids. CDR3 in amino acids: CASKGTGGSNQPQHF. Written as DNA, the CDR3 is TGTGCCAGTAAAGGGACAGGGGGTTCCAATCAGCCCCAGCATTTT.

The chain carries TRBV5-1 and TRBJ1-5, with TRBD1 as a possible D gene (5 bases). The CDR3 totals 14 residues. V dropped 4 bases and J dropped 5 bases, with 13 bases sitting between them. Germline V lookup: CDR1 SGHRS, CDR2 YFSETQ. The DNA for the CDR3 is TGCGCCAGCAGCCAAGGCGGGGGGGATCAGCCCCAGCATTTT. Its translation: CASSQGGGDQPQHF.

V and J are TRBV20-1 and TRBJ2-3; TRBD2 matches at 10 bases. With V trimmed by 3 bases and J by 4 bases, 19 bases remained unmatched. The CDR3 has 19 residues. CDR1 is DFQATT, CDR2 SNEGSKA, per germline (reference sequence). DNA for the CDR3: TGCAGTGCTAGTAGGTGGTCGAGCGGGAGGGCCGATCGGGCAGATACGCAGTATTTT. Its translation is CSASRWSSGRADRADTQYF.

This sequence joins TRBV27 and TRBJ1-5, with D possibly being TRBD1 (5 bases). In germline, CDR1 is MNHEY, CDR2 SMNVEV (reference sequence). CDR3 length equals 15 residues. V was pared by 6 bases and J by 0 bases, with 12 bases between. The CDR3 DNA reads TGTGCCAGCAGATCACAGGATAGTAGCAATCAGCCCCAGCATTTT. It codes for CASRSQDSSNQPQHF.

The chain employs TRBV11-2 and TRBJ1-2; possible D gene TRBD1, 6 bases. CDR3 length: 15 residues. Trimming removed 0 bases at V and 2 bases at J, with 10 bases between. CDR1 is SGHAT, CDR2 FQNNGV, per germline. The DNA for the CDR3 is TGTGCCAGCAGCTTAGAACCAGGGGCGAACTATGGCTACACCTTC. Its translation: CASSLEPGANYGYTF.

Worth noting for this clone: This sample includes further DNA sequences coding for the same CDR3. J is TRBJ1-1 and V is TRBV18, with D uncertain. Trimming left V 2 bases short and J 2 bases short, with 6 bases between. Germline CDR1 and CDR2: KGHSH and LQKENI. The CDR3 loop spans 13 amino acids. This CDR3 is CASSPGRNTEAFF. The CDR3 coding sequence is TGTGCCAGCTCACCAGGCCGAAACACTGAAGCTTTCTTT.

This chain connects TRBV7-6 to TRBJ2-1; the D is unclear. The CDR3 covers 12 residues. The germline gives CDR1 SGHVS, CDR2 FNYEAQ. Trimming left V 6 bases short and J 7 bases short, with 10 bases between. The CDR3 DNA follows: TGTGCCAGCAGTACGCGAACGAATGAGCAGTTCTTC. Translated: CASSTRTNEQFF.

The genes are TRBV9 and TRBJ2-3, with D perhaps TRBD2 (5 bases). The CDR3 sequence is 15 residues long. V was cut by 0 bases and J by 4 bases, with 12 bases left in between. Germline lookup yields CDR1 SGDLS and CDR2 YYNGEE. CDR3 coding DNA: TGTGCCAGCAGCGTAGAGGCGGTGGGAGCAGATACGCAGTATTTT. This codes for CASSVEAVGADTQYF.

The V and J genes are TRBV9 and TRBJ2-1; D gene unclear. From germline, CDR1 is SGDLS and CDR2 YYNGEE. Trimming left V 1 base short and J 0 bases short, with 14 bases between. The length of the CDR3 is 17 residues. The CDR3 loop is CASSVSGRRLSYNEQFF. CDR3 in DNA: TGTGCCAGCAGCGTATCGGGTAGGCGCCTCTCCTACAATGAGCAGTTCTTC.

The chain links TRBV5-1 to TRBJ1-1, with TRBD1 matching over 7 bases. Unmatched junction bases numbered 4, after V lost 4 bases and J lost 1 base. The CDR3 is 14 residues long. In germline, CDR1 is SGHRS, CDR2 YFSETQ. CDR3 loop: CASSMGQRNTEAFF. The CDR3 DNA reads as TGCGCCAGCAGCATGGGACAGAGGAACACTGAAGCTTTCTTT.

V gene TRBV29-1 combines with J gene TRBJ1-1; tentatively, D is TRBD1 (6 bases). Trimming removed 6 bases from V and 1 base from J, with 9 bases in between. There are 12 residues in the CDR3. Per germline, CDR1 SQVTM and CDR2 ANQGSEA. The CDR3 DNA reads TGCAGCGTCATACAGGGGAACACTGAAGCTTTCTTT. This sequence encodes CSVIQGNTEAFF.

The chain combines TRBV6-2 or TRBV6-3 with TRBJ2-2, with 10 positions matching TRBD2. The CDR3 sequence is 15 residues long. V trimming: 5 bases; J trimming: 1 base; junction bases outside the gene matches: 1. The germline V gene has CDR1 MNHEY and CDR2 SVGEGT. CDR3 sequence: CASSIAGGNTGELFF. The CDR3 DNA is TGTGCCAGCAGTATAGCGGGAGGGAACACCGGGGAGCTGTTTTTT.

The chain couples TRBV7-2 to TRBJ2-7, with D possibly being TRBD2 (6 bases). Trimming stripped 5 bases from V and 0 bases from J, with 14 bases between. Per germline, CDR1 SGHTA and CDR2 FQGNSA. The CDR3 sequence is 15 residues long. The CDR3 bases are TGTGCCAGCAGCCCTAGCGTGGCTATCTCCTACGAGCAGTACTTC. Amino acid sequence: CASSPSVAISYEQYF.

The genes are TRBV19 and TRBJ2-5; TRBD1 is a possible D gene (6 bases). V lost 3 bases and J 1 base, leaving 12 bases between the germline ends. In germline, CDR1 is LNHDA, CDR2 SQIVND (reference sequence). The CDR3 has 15 residues. The DNA for the CDR3 is TGTGCCAGTAGTATGCGGAAGGGGGTCCAAGAGACCCAGTACTTC. Its protein is CASSMRKGVQETQYF.

V gene TRBV4-1 combines with J gene TRBJ2-5; 9 bases align to TRBD2. Germline V gives CDR1 MGHRA, CDR2 YSYEKL. The CDR3 runs 16 residues. The J segment lost 4 bases and the V segment lost 0 bases, leaving 6 bases of the junction unmatched. The DNA of the CDR3 is TGCGCCAGCAGCCAAGATGGCGGGAGGGCCGGAGAGACCCAGTACTTC. Protein sequence: CASSQDGGRAGETQYF.

The chain employs TRBV6-5 and TRBJ1-5, with TRBD1 matching 9 bases. The CDR3 has 15 amino acids. J lost 4 bases, V lost 5 bases, and 6 bases had no gene match. In germline, CDR1 is MNHEY, CDR2 SVGAGI. This CDR3 is CASSPRTGVNQPQHF. The DNA of the CDR3 is TGTGCCAGCAGTCCCCGGACAGGGGTAAATCAGCCCCAGCATTTT.

This chain joins TRBV7-6 and TRBJ2-2; possible D gene TRBD1, 5 bases. The CDR3 runs to 14 residues. V lost 4 bases and J 2 bases, leaving 8 bases between the germline ends. Germline CDR1 is SGHVS and CDR2 is FNYEAQ. The CDR3 region is CASSSGSNTGELFF. CDR3 DNA sequence: TGTGCCAGCAGCTCAGGGTCAAACACCGGGGAGCTGTTTTTT.

This clone showed up just once. The J gene is TRBJ2-5, the V gene TRBV10-1, with D possibly matching TRBD2 (6 bases). The V end was cut by 2 bases, the J end by 5 bases, with 15 bases between. The length of the CDR3 is 15 residues. Germline CDR1 reads WNHNN; CDR2 reads SYGVQD (reference sequence). The CDR3 spells CASSEASEVGETQYF. CDR3 bases: TGCGCCAGCAGTGAGGCTAGCGAGGTAGGGGAGACCCAGTACTTC.